Listed here are 29 T cell receptor beta chains from one sample, sequenced in a study of vaccination and CD4 T cells after COVID-19. An Oncomine TCR Beta short-read assay was used to sequence the DNA from cultured CD4+ T cells. A single record per CDR3 protein comes from TCRdb applying MiXCR to the PCR reads. The table lists several thousand distinct CDR3 sequences, roughly 40% of them singletons. Which antigens these TCRs recognize remains unknown. The treatment is: approximately 11-day PBMC culture with coronavirus spike peptide pools or control peptides (ViraFEST assay). During the years 2011-2018, before the COVID-19 pandemic, the unexposed donor's CD4+ T cells were collected. Sequencing was performed on CD4+ T cells from blood, cultured in vitro. The source is a human donor in good health.

The chain carries TRBV10-3 and TRBJ2-7; 8 nucleotides align to TRBD1. Germline V gives CDR1 ENHRY, CDR2 SYGVKD. The V segment lost 4 bases and the J segment 6 bases; nucleotides outside the gene matches: 11. This CDR3 is built from 15 residues. The CDR3 nucleotides read TGTGCCATCAGTGGGGGACTCCGACAGGGGTTCGAGCAGTACTTC. Protein sequence: CAISGGLRQGFEQYF.

The chain is built from TRBV27 and TRBJ2-7; 8 bases line up with TRBD1. Germline CDR1 MNHEY, CDR2 SMNVEV (reference sequence). CDR3 length: 15 amino acids. The V gene end was trimmed by 4 bases and the J gene end by 0 bases; junction bases not matched to a gene: 5. CDR3 DNA sequence: TGTGCCAGCAGTTGGGGGACAGGTCGCTCCTACGAGCAGTACTTC. This translates into CASSWGTGRSYEQYF.

This rearrangement joins TRBV4-2 to TRBJ2-3; 8 positions agree with TRBD2. The CDR3 covers 16 residues. J was trimmed by 2 bases and V by 1 base; bases with no gene match: 5. The V gene's germline CDR1 is LGHNA and CDR2 YNFKEQ. The CDR3 loop reads CASSQVGAGVTDTQYF. As DNA, the CDR3 is TGTGCCAGCAGCCAAGTGGGAGCGGGAGTCACAGATACGCAGTATTTT.

V and J are TRBV6-1 and TRBJ1-1, with TRBD1 identical over 10 bases. CDR1 is MNHNS, CDR2 SASEGT, per germline. The CDR3 is 16 residues long. The V gene end was trimmed by 7 bases and the J gene end by 5 bases; junction bases not matched to a gene: 13. The CDR3 nucleotides read TGTGCCAGCACCCTCGACCCAGGGACAGGGGTGACTGAAGCTTTCTTT. Translated: CASTLDPGTGVTEAFF.

V is TRBV4-3 and J is TRBJ1-2, with 8 bases that match TRBD1. This CDR3 has 15 residues. Trimming at V came to 1 base and at J to 5 bases, leaving 6 bases not matched to a gene. From germline, CDR1 is LGHNA and CDR2 YSLEER. The CDR3 loop is CASSQVQGAGYGYTF. CDR3 coding DNA: TGCGCCAGCAGCCAAGTTCAGGGGGCGGGATATGGCTACACCTTC.

The rearrangement joins TRBV7-2 to TRBJ2-1, with 8 nucleotides matching TRBD2. Germline loops: CDR1 SGHTA, CDR2 FQGNSA. CDR3 length equals 19 residues. Germline trimming cut 5 bases from V and 1 base from J; bases unmatched to any gene: 16. CDR3 bases: TGTGCCAGCAGCCCCCGGGGTTGGGCGGGAGGTCGGTCCTACAATGAGCAGTTCTTC. It codes for CASSPRGWAGGRSYNEQFF. Full variable domain (outside the CDR3, taken from reference TRBV7-2 and TRBJ2-1): GAGVSQSPSNKVTEKGKDVELRCDPISGHTALYWYRQSLGQGLEFLIYFQGNSAPDKSGLPSDRFSAERTGGSVSTLTIQRTQQEDSAVYLCASSPRGWAGGRSYNEQFFGPGTRLTVL.

This clonotype was found a few times. The V gene is TRBV29-1, the J gene TRBJ2-1; D ambiguous. CDR3 length: 13 residues. With 4 bases removed from V and 5 bases from J, the gap between germline ends came to 12 bases. The V gene's germline CDR1 is SQVTM and CDR2 ANQGSEA. For the CDR3, the DNA is TGCAGCGTTGCATGGGTGGGCAACAATGAGCAGTTCTTC. It encodes CSVAWVGNNEQFF.

The chain has TRBV5-5 and TRBJ2-1; possibly TRBD1 for D (6 bases). V was clipped by 3 bases and J by 4 bases, with 11 bases between them. The CDR3 is made up of 14 amino acids. CDR1 and CDR2 (germline): SGHKS, YYEKEE (reference sequence). In nucleotides, the CDR3 is TGTGCCAGCAGCTCCAGTGGGACATACAATGAGCAGTTCTTC. It encodes CASSSSGTYNEQFF.

This clonotype came up once. One end of the junction fails to match germline, which may point to a read error. This chain links TRBV10-3 with TRBJ1-2; D is undetermined. In germline, CDR1 is ENHRY, CDR2 SYGVKD. The CDR3 totals 11 residues. The DNA for the CDR3 is TGTGCCATCAGTGGTGGGGTGGGCTACGCCTTC. Its protein is CAISGGVGYAF.

Only a few counts were recorded for this clonotype. The chain carries TRBV20-1 and TRBJ1-5, with 8 bases fitting TRBD1. V lost 3 bases and J lost 7; bases outside the gene matches: 5. CDR3 length equals 13 residues. Germline lookup yields CDR1 DFQATT and CDR2 SNEGSKA (reference sequence). CDR3 bases: TGCAGTGCTAGGGCACAGGGGGTCCAGCCCCAGCATTTT. Its protein is CSARAQGVQPQHF.

The rearrangement uses TRBV20-1 and TRBJ1-1; D is undetermined. The V end was cut by 4 bases, the J end by 6 bases, with 12 bases between. Germline V CDR1 and CDR2: DFQATT, SNEGSKA (reference sequence). The CDR3 consists of 12 residues. DNA for the CDR3: TGCAGTGCTACTTATTTGGTCTCTGAAGCTTTCTTT. It codes for CSATYLVSEAFF.

The chain has TRBV15 and TRBJ2-5; 8 bases match TRBD2. The germline V gene encodes CDR1 LNHNV and CDR2 YYDKDF (reference sequence). CDR3 size: 16 residues. V lost 1 base and J lost 4; bases outside the gene matches: 8. The CDR3 nucleotides read TGTGCCACCAGCAGAGTGAGCGGGAGTATGAGAGAGACCCAGTACTTC. The encoded protein is CATSRVSGSMRETQYF.

The rearrangement links TRBV6-2 or TRBV6-3 to TRBJ2-7; D remains ambiguous. Germline V gene sequence: CDR1 MNHEY, CDR2 SVGEGT. Trimming pared 2 bases from V and 3 bases from J, leaving 2 bases between. The CDR3 sequence is 11 residues long. CDR3 loop: CASSYVYEQYF. The DNA for the CDR3 is TGTGCCAGCAGTTACGTCTACGAGCAGTACTTC.

Only a few counts were recorded for this clonotype. V and J are TRBV7-8 and TRBJ2-3; a weak D match, TRBD2 (6 bases). CDR1 is SGHVS, CDR2 FQNEAQ, per germline. The CDR3 consists of 19 residues. With 4 bases removed from V and 0 bases from J, the gap between germline ends came to 23 bases. CDR3 protein: CASSYSRRAQHRSTDTQYF. The CDR3 bases are TGTGCCAGCAGCTACTCTCGGAGGGCGCAACACCGGAGCACAGATACGCAGTATTTT.

This clonotype has a handful of counts. The chain joins TRBV6-2 or TRBV6-3 to TRBJ2-5; 12 nucleotides match TRBD2. The CDR3 consists of 16 residues. J was trimmed by 2 bases and V by 2 bases; bases with no gene match: 3. Germline-derived CDR1 and CDR2 are MNHEY and SVGEGT. The CDR3 DNA reads as TGTGCCAGCAGTTACACAACTAGCGGGGGGCAAGAGACCCAGTACTTC. Its translation is CASSYTTSGGQETQYF.

This clonotype was observed a handful of times. The chain employs TRBV5-4 and TRBJ2-3; D is uncertain. The CDR3 covers 16 residues. Germline values: CDR1 SGHNT, CDR2 YYREEE (reference sequence). The V end lost 2 bases, the J end lost 0 bases, and 13 bases lay between the germline ends. The CDR3 nucleotides read TGTGCCAGCAGCTTAGATCCCAGACCTAGCACAGATACGCAGTATTTT. Amino acid sequence: CASSLDPRPSTDTQYF. The entire variable domain, with the rest obtained from reference TRBV5-4 and TRBJ2-3, is as follows: ETGVTQSPTHLIKTRGQQVTLRCSSQSGHNTVSWYQQALGQGPQFIFQYYREEENGRGNFPPRFSGLQFPNYSSELNVNALELDDSALYLCASSLDPRPSTDTQYFGPGTRLTVL.

The chain recombines TRBV29-1 with TRBJ2-5, with D hard to call. The ends were cut back, 8 bases at V and 1 base at J, with 11 bases in the middle. This CDR3 contains 12 residues. From germline, CDR1 is SQVTM and CDR2 ANQGSEA. The chain's CDR3 is CSLVISQETQYF. In DNA, the CDR3 is TGCAGCCTCGTTATAAGCCAAGAGACCCAGTACTTC.

The chain joins TRBV6-1 to TRBJ2-7, with 9 nucleotides matching TRBD1. Per germline, CDR1 MNHNS and CDR2 SASEGT. The CDR3 runs to 13 residues. Germline trimming cut 6 bases from V and 6 bases from J; bases unmatched to any gene: 6. The CDR3, as DNA: TGTGCCAGCAGACAGGGGGCGCGCGGCGAGCAGTACTTC. It translates to CASRQGARGEQYF.

V usage is TRBV7-8 and J usage is TRBJ2-5; 11 bases fit TRBD2. V lost 4 bases, J lost 1 base, and 5 bases stayed unmatched. The CDR3 is made up of 16 amino acids. From germline, CDR1 is SGHVS and CDR2 FQNEAQ. This CDR3 is CASSSRTSGFQETQYF. The CDR3 DNA sequence: TGTGCCAGCAGCTCCCGGACTAGCGGGTTCCAAGAGACCCAGTACTTC. The full variable domain, rest sourced from reference TRBV7-8 and TRBJ2-5, is GAGVSQSPRYKVAKRGQDVALRCDPISGHVSLFWYQQALGQGPEFLTYFQNEAQLDKSGLPSDRFFAERPEGSVSTLKIQRTQQEDSAVYLCASSSRTSGFQETQYFGPGTRLLVL.

This clonotype has just a few counts. The chain combines TRBV6-5 with TRBJ1-1; D not resolved. This CDR3 contains 17 residues. Germline V lookup: CDR1 MNHEY, CDR2 SVGAGI. V lost 0 bases and J lost 3, with 17 bases in between. CDR3 protein: CASSYSKGSRLDTEAFF. The CDR3 coding sequence is TGTGCCAGCAGTTACTCGAAAGGGAGTAGATTGGACACTGAAGCTTTCTTT.

This chain connects TRBV5-4 to TRBJ2-5; either TRBD1 or TRBD2 may supply D (5 bases each). The germline CDR1 and CDR2 sequences are SGHNT and YYREEE (reference sequence). CDR3 length: 15 amino acids. Deletions cut 0 bases from V and 0 bases from J, with 9 bases between. DNA for the CDR3: TGTGCCAGCAGCTTGGGAGGGGAGTACCAAGAGACCCAGTACTTC. It specifies CASSLGGEYQETQYF.

The chain links TRBV4-1 to TRBJ1-5; weak D call: TRBD1 (6 bases). The CDR3 totals 15 residues. Trimming shortened V by 1 base and J by 4 bases, and 11 bases separated the two germline ends. Germline assignment: CDR1 MGHRA and CDR2 YSYEKL. The CDR3 DNA is TGCGCCAGCAGCCAAGGGCAGGGGAAGAATCAGCCCCAGCATTTT. Translation: CASSQGQGKNQPQHF.

Only a few counts were recorded for this clonotype. The rearrangement uses TRBV10-1 and TRBJ1-1; D is possibly TRBD1 (6 bases). Trimming removed 6 bases at V and 5 bases at J, with 13 bases between. CDR3 length: 13 amino acids. The germline CDR1 and CDR2 sequences are WNHNN and SYGVQD (reference sequence). The CDR3 bases are TGCGCCAGCAGCGACGGACAGATAACTGAAGCTTTCTTT. Translation: CASSDGQITEAFF.

V gene TRBV10-3 combines with J gene TRBJ2-7; a possible D gene is TRBD2 (6 bases). The germline V gene has CDR1 ENHRY and CDR2 SYGVKD. Trimming pared 0 bases from V and 2 bases from J, leaving 8 bases between. The CDR3 runs to 14 residues. In nucleotides, the CDR3 is TGTGCCATCAGTGAGTCATGGGGGGCCTACGAGCAGTACTTC. This sequence encodes CAISESWGAYEQYF.

There are a few counts of this clonotype. The V gene is TRBV11-2, the J gene TRBJ2-7, with TRBD1 identical over 9 bases. V lost 5 bases and J lost 5; bases outside the gene matches: 10. This CDR3 comprises 15 residues. Germline V gives CDR1 SGHAT, CDR2 FQNNGV. The CDR3 coding sequence is TGTGCCAGCAGCCTTTTTCTCGGACAGGGGAACGAGCAGTACTTC. This translates into CASSLFLGQGNEQYF.

The chain combines TRBV7-9 with TRBJ2-7; perhaps D is TRBD1 or TRBD2 (5 bases each). The germline V gene has CDR1 SEHNR and CDR2 FQNEAQ (reference sequence). V was cut by 7 bases and J by 6 bases, with 16 bases left in between. The CDR3 sequence is 13 residues long. The CDR3 DNA reads TGTGCCAGCACCCGGGACGGTTTCGCCGAGCAGTACTTC. Translation: CASTRDGFAEQYF.

This clonotype has just a few counts. The chain employs TRBV7-9 and TRBJ2-3, with TRBD2 matching over 11 bases. V trimming: 11 bases; J trimming: 0 bases; junction bases outside the gene matches: 7. This CDR3 has 15 residues. In germline, CDR1 is SEHNR, CDR2 FQNEAQ (reference sequence). CDR3 sequence: CAAATSGSSTDTQYF. The CDR3 DNA sequence: TGTGCCGCGGCCACTAGCGGGAGTAGCACAGATACGCAGTATTTT. Based on the CDR3 plus reference TRBV7-9 and TRBJ2-3, the full variable domain is DTGVSQNPRHKITKRGQNVTFRCDPISEHNRLYWYRQTLGQGPEFLTYFQNEAQLEKSRLLSDRFSAERPKGSFSTLEIQRTEQGDSAMYLCAAATSGSSTDTQYFGPGTRLTVL.

V usage is TRBV28 and J usage is TRBJ1-5; TRBD1 aligns across 9 bases. V dropped 6 bases and J dropped 4; count of bases not matched to a gene: 10. Germline lookup yields CDR1 MDHEN and CDR2 SYDVKM. The CDR3 covers 16 residues. In DNA, the CDR3 is TGTGCCAGCAGACGGACAGGGGTTTATCGTAATCAGCCCCAGCATTTT. The encoded protein is CASRRTGVYRNQPQHF.

This chain links TRBV6-1 with TRBJ2-7; 7 bases are a match to TRBD1. Per germline, CDR1 MNHNS and CDR2 SASEGT. This CDR3 contains 16 residues. V shed 6 bases, J shed 3 bases, and the junction held 14 bases outside the gene matches. The CDR3 DNA is TGTGCCAGCAGGGACTTCGGGGCAGGGGGAAACTACGAGCAGTACTTC. Amino acids: CASRDFGAGGNYEQYF.